These T cell receptor beta chains were read from a single sample in a study of T cell clonotyping in hematopoietic cell transplantation. Sequencing was performed with immunoSEQ multiplex PCR; in TCRdb, only in-frame clones are kept and a portion is missing. The sample has under 9,500 clones, 80% to 90% seen once. Specimen: PBMCs, collected 180 days after allogeneic stem cell transplant. These receptors were taken from a human patient who had an allogeneic stem cell transplant, so the T cells may come from the graft donor. The donor label of this sample is uncertain. Some clones in this sample may be carry-over from other donors' samples. Both conserved end residues are part of each CDR3. The order of the fields is V gene, D gene, J gene, clone size, CDR3 DNA, CDR3 protein. D genes are given only for firm matches. The size field is filled for only some rows; it gives once, few, many or a size class.

>TRBV7-9|-|TRBJ1-1|few
TGTGCCAGCCAGGGCATGAACACTGAAGCTTTCTTT
CASQGMNTEAFF
>TRBV29-1|-|TRBJ1-1|-
TGCAGCGTTGAGTGGCAACCGAACACTGAAGCTTTCTTT
CSVEWQPNTEAFF
>TRBV15|TRBD1|TRBJ1-2|-
TGTGCCACCAGCAGAGGGGGTGAGGGGGCTAGTGGCTACACCTTC
CATSRGGEGASGYTF
>TRBV10-2|TRBD1|TRBJ1-2|-
TGCGCCAGCAGTGATGGGGGACAGGGGTTTTATGGCTACACCTTC
CASSDGGQGFYGYTF
>TRBV2|TRBD1|TRBJ2-7|once
TGTGCCAGCAGTCCAGAGGGGTGGGACAGGGGCCACGAGCAGTACTTC
CASSPEGWDRGHEQYF
>TRBV7-3|TRBD2|TRBJ2-3|-
TGTGCCAGCAGTCAAACAAAGGGACTAGCGGGCACAGATACGCAGTATTTT
CASSQTKGLAGTDTQYF
>TRBV6-1|TRBD1|TRBJ1-1|-
TGTGCCAGCAGTGACCAGGGACAGGGAGTCACTGAAGCTTTCTTT
CASSDQGQGVTEAFF
>TRBV19|TRBD1|TRBJ2-2|few
TGTGCCAGTAGTATCCAGGGGGCAACCGGGGAGCTGTTTTTT
CASSIQGATGELFF
>TRBV5-1|TRBD1|TRBJ1-2|-
TGCGCCAGCAGCCCGGACAGGGTCTATGGCTACACCTTC
CASSPDRVYGYTF
>TRBV5-1|-|TRBJ1-3|-
TGCGCCAGCAGCCCGGGAAGCTCTGGAAACACCATATATTTT
CASSPGSSGNTIYF
>TRBV5-6|-|TRBJ2-3|-
TGTGCCAGCAGCTTAAGTCTGCGGGGGCTCACAGATACGCAGTATTTT
CASSLSLRGLTDTQYF
>TRBV30|TRBD2|TRBJ2-7|-
TGTGCCTGGAGTTTAGCGGGTGTCTCCTACGAGCAGTACTTC
CAWSLAGVSYEQYF
>TRBV6-5|TRBD2|TRBJ2-7|-
TGTGCCAGCACCTCAGCTAGCGGGGGGACCTACGAGCAGTACTTC
CASTSASGGTYEQYF
>TRBV7-6|TRBD1|TRBJ1-1|once
TGTGCCAGCAGCTTAGAGCCGACAGGGGGCACTGAAGCTTTCTTT
CASSLEPTGGTEAFF
>TRBV11-2|TRBD1|TRBJ1-2|once
TGTGCCAGCAGCACGGGACAGGTCCGCTTGTATGGCTACACCTTC
CASSTGQVRLYGYTF
>TRBV13|TRBD1|TRBJ1-1|medium-sized
TGTGCCAGCAGCAGATACCGGGACAGGGGGCACGGGAACACTGAAGCTTTCTTT
CASSRYRDRGHGNTEAFF
>TRBV7-9|-|TRBJ2-2|few
TGTGCCAGCGGGTTTGGGGGCGGCTCGAAGGGGGAGCTGTTTTTT
CASGFGGGSKGELFF
>TRBV7-2|-|TRBJ1-5|-
TGTGCCAGCAGCTTCGGCGTGTTGGGATATCAGCCCCAGCATTTT
CASSFGVLGYQPQHF
>TRBV6-5|TRBD1|TRBJ2-3|-
TGTGCCAGCAGTCCACAGGGGGGTAGCACAGATACGCAGTATTTT
CASSPQGGSTDTQYF
>TRBV19|-|TRBJ2-5|-
TGTGCCAGTTCTCGAGGGGGGGGCCCTGCCCGAGTAGAGACCCAGTACTTC
CASSRGGGPARVETQYF
>TRBV4-1|-|TRBJ2-1|-
TGCGCCAGCAGCCAAGATTGGGGGCGGGAGTACAATGAGCAGTTCTTC
CASSQDWGREYNEQFF
>TRBV7-2|-|TRBJ2-7|-
TGTGCCAGCAGCCCCCCTCCTACGGTGTACGAGCAGTACTTC
CASSPPPTVYEQYF
>TRBV5-1|-|TRBJ1-1|-
TGCGCCAGCAGCCTGGAGAGCAGGAACACTGAAGCTTTCTTT
CASSLESRNTEAFF
>TRBV5-1|-|TRBJ2-5|once
TGCGCCAGCAGCTCGGAGGGGCAGGAGACCCAGTACTTC
CASSSEGQETQYF
>TRBV7-2|-|TRBJ2-1|few
TGTGCCAGCAGCGGGGGGTCGAGCTCCTACAATGAGCAGTTCTTC
CASSGGSSSYNEQFF
>TRBV6-5|-|TRBJ1-2|-
TGTGCCAGCAGTAGCCGGGGGGAACTTAACTATGGCTACACCTTC
CASSSRGELNYGYTF
>TRBV28|-|TRBJ1-5|few
TGTGCCAGCAGTCGGTTTGGGGGCAATCAGCCCCAGCATTTT
CASSRFGGNQPQHF
>TRBV7-9|-|TRBJ2-7|-
TGTGCCAGCAGTCCAGGGCTAACTGCCTTC
CASSPGLTAF
>TRBV4-1|-|TRBJ1-2|-
TGCGCCAGCAGCCAAGACCCGATTTCTAACTATGGCTACACCTTC
CASSQDPISNYGYTF
>TRBV4-3|-|TRBJ1-2|-
TGCGCCAGCAGCCAAGATCGGGGGAACTATGGCTACACCTTC
CASSQDRGNYGYTF
>TRBV6-1|-|TRBJ1-2|-
TGTGCCAGCAGTGAAGCGCTGGTTAACGGCTACACCTTC
CASSEALVNGYTF
>TRBV29-1|TRBD1|TRBJ1-3|-
TGCAGCGTTGCTAAAGGACAGGGGGCTGACACCATATATTTT
CSVAKGQGADTIYF
>TRBV4-3|TRBD2|TRBJ2-7|-
TGCGCCAGCAGCCAAGGGGTTTCTAGCGGGAGGCCGTACTTC
CASSQGVSSGRPYF
>TRBV27|TRBD1|TRBJ2-2|-
TGTGCCAGCAGTCCACCGGGACAGGGTAGGACCGGGGAGCTGTTTTTT
CASSPPGQGRTGELFF
>TRBV19|-|TRBJ1-2|once
TGTGCCAGTAGTATAGATCCGACAGGCATGGGTAGGGCTGGCTACACCTTC
CASSIDPTGMGRAGYTF
>TRBV5-4|-|TRBJ1-6|-
TGTGCCAGCAGCTTACTCTCGGTCGGGACGGCCAATTCACCCCTCCACTTT
CASSLLSVGTANSPLHF
>TRBV18|-|TRBJ2-2|-
TGTGCCAGCTCACCTGGACGGGCAAACACCGGGGAGCTGTTTTTT
CASSPGRANTGELFF
>TRBV7-8|-|TRBJ1-2|few
TGTGCCAGCAGCTTAGCAGTGTCAAGAGCTAACTATGGCTACACCTTC
CASSLAVSRANYGYTF
>TRBV6-1|TRBD1|TRBJ1-2|-
TGTGCCAGCAGTGAAGCTCCGGGGGGACAGAACTATGGCTACACCTTC
CASSEAPGGQNYGYTF
>TRBV9|-|TRBJ2-1|once
TGTGCCAGCAGCGTATATCCCCATGAGCAGTTCTTC
CASSVYPHEQFF
>TRBV2|-|TRBJ1-4|-
TGTGCCACCTACAAAGGGGGAAGTAATGAAAAACTGTTTTTT
CATYKGGSNEKLFF
>TRBV19|-|TRBJ2-3|-
TGTGCCAGTAGGACATCAGGGCATGTCACAGATACGCAGTATTTT
CASRTSGHVTDTQYF
>TRBV9|-|TRBJ1-2|-
TGTGCCAGCAGCTTAGACTGGGGGGGCTACACCTTC
CASSLDWGGYTF
>TRBV28|TRBD1|TRBJ1-1|-
TGTGCCAGCAGCCTAGGGACAGCAGGGAACACTGAAGCTTTCTTT
CASSLGTAGNTEAFF
>TRBV5-4|-|TRBJ1-4|few
TGTGCCAGCAGCTTGGTCCTAGGAGGGGTTTCTGAAAAACTGTTTTTT
CASSLVLGGVSEKLFF
>TRBV7-6|-|TRBJ1-5|-
TGTGCCAGCAGCCGCGGGGAATTATTTAATAGCAATCAGCCCCAGCATTTT
CASSRGELFNSNQPQHF
>TRBV28|-|TRBJ1-3|once
TGTGCCAGCAGCCGGCGAAACACCATATATTTT
CASSRRNTIYF
>TRBV7-6|-|TRBJ2-1|-
TGTGCCAGCGCGCTCGAGGAGTTCAGATCCTACAATGAGCAGTTCTTC
CASALEEFRSYNEQFF
>TRBV11-2|TRBD1|TRBJ1-1|-
TGTGCCAGCAGCTTAGACCACGACAGGGGAAAAACTGAAGCTTTCTTT
CASSLDHDRGKTEAFF
>TRBV11-2|TRBD2|TRBJ2-3|-
TGTGCCAGCAGCTGGGGATCCCGGACTAGCGGTGCTCGCGATACGCAGTATTTT
CASSWGSRTSGARDTQYF
>TRBV2|-|TRBJ1-4|-
TGTGCCAGCAGAGTCACAGGGGAAAAACTGTTTTTT
CASRVTGEKLFF
>TRBV4-3|TRBD1|TRBJ1-2|-
TGCGCCAGCAGCCAAGATTCAGGGGGGTATGGCTACACCTTC
CASSQDSGGYGYTF
>TRBV4-3|TRBD1|TRBJ1-2|-
TGCGCCAGCAGCCAATTAGGACAGGGGTTCGATGGCTACACCTTC
CASSQLGQGFDGYTF
>TRBV4-3|-|TRBJ1-4|few
TGCGCCAGCAGCCAAGTCAGGGGTGAAAAACTGTTTTTT
CASSQVRGEKLFF